Listed here are 28 T cell receptor beta chains from one sample, sequenced in a study of cytomegalovirus exposure and HLA in healthy donors. Produced via immunoSEQ multiplex PCR; TCRdb's table is partial and in-frame only. The repertoire consists of roughly 190,000 clones, with around 86% occurring once and the leading ten covering about 1.5%. The sample was PBMCs. These receptors all stem from a woman under 30 in good health and CMV-seronegative.

The chain couples TRBV19 to TRBJ1-5, with TRBD1 matching over 7 bases. CDR3 size: 15 residues. Losses at the gene ends were 7 bases for V and 4 bases for J; bases not matched to a gene: 10. Germline V lookup: CDR1 LNHDA, CDR2 SQIVND (reference sequence). CDR3: CASTILSGGNQPQHF. DNA for the CDR3: TGTGCCAGTACCATCCTGTCAGGGGGTAATCAGCCCCAGCATTTT.

The rearrangement uses TRBV7-9 and TRBJ2-3; 13 bases agree with TRBD2. CDR3 length equals 17 residues. Germline V gene lookup returns CDR1 SEHNR and CDR2 FQNEAQ (reference sequence). J was trimmed by 1 base and V by 5 bases; bases with no gene match: 6. The CDR3 DNA is TGTGCCAGCAGCCCTACTAGCGGGGGGGAACGCACAGATACGCAGTATTTT. Translated, it gives CASSPTSGGERTDTQYF.

V and J are TRBV18 and TRBJ1-1; D uncertain. The CDR3 runs to 13 residues. Trimming left V 1 base short and J 7 bases short, with 10 bases between. Germline assignment: CDR1 KGHSH and CDR2 LQKENI. DNA of the CDR3: TGTGCCAGCTCACCACAACGGGAGAATGAAGCTTTCTTT. This codes for CASSPQRENEAFF.

The V call is TRBV5-4, the J call TRBJ1-1, with D unresolved. V was clipped by 4 bases and J by 3 bases, with 10 bases between them. Germline values: CDR1 SGHNT, CDR2 YYREEE (reference sequence). CDR3 size: 13 residues. DNA of the CDR3: TGTGCCAGCAGCCCGCGAGGAGACACTGAAGCTTTCTTT. This sequence encodes CASSPRGDTEAFF.

The chain has TRBV27 and TRBJ1-1; D gene ambiguous. V lost 4 bases, J lost 5 bases, and 14 bases lay in between. The CDR3 has 14 amino acids. CDR1 MNHEY and CDR2 SMNVEV come from the germline V gene (reference sequence). Written as DNA, the CDR3 is TGTGCCAGCAGTTCCCTCCCGTTGAGAACTGAAGCTTTCTTT. Encoded protein: CASSSLPLRTEAFF.

This clone was seen a single time. The rearrangement uses TRBV30 and TRBJ1-1; 7 nucleotides match TRBD1. The CDR3 is 14 residues long. V lost 3 bases, J lost 3 bases, and 7 bases stayed unmatched. The germline gives CDR1 GTSNPN, CDR2 SVGIG (reference sequence). DNA for the CDR3: TGTGCCTGGAGAGAGGGGGCGCGGTACACTGAAGCTTTCTTT. It codes for CAWREGARYTEAFF.

This clone was seen a single time. The CDR3 nucleotides read TGTGCCAGCAGTCGGACAGGGACAGATACGCAGTATTTT. Translation: CASSRTGTDTQYF. The chain combines TRBV6-5 with TRBJ2-3; TRBD1 agrees at 8 bases. Germline assignment: CDR1 MNHEY and CDR2 SVGAGI. The CDR3 has 13 amino acids. V lost 5 bases, J lost 3 bases, and 1 base stayed unmatched.

The V gene is TRBV2, the J gene TRBJ1-2; TRBD1 aligns across 8 bases. CDR1 is SNHLY, CDR2 FYNNEI, per germline. The CDR3 runs 14 residues. Losses at the gene ends were 9 bases for V and 6 bases for J; bases not matched to a gene: 12. The CDR3: CASAGQGAIDGYTF. For the CDR3, the DNA is TGTGCCAGTGCAGGACAGGGAGCTATCGATGGCTACACCTTC.

The rearrangement links TRBV7-2 to TRBJ1-3, with D tentatively TRBD1 (6 bases). V lost 0 bases and J 4 bases, leaving 13 bases between the germline ends. This CDR3 has 16 amino acids. CDR1 is SGHTA and CDR2 is FQGNSA in the germline V gene. Written as DNA, the CDR3 is TGTGCCAGCAGCTTAGCGGGCAGGGGTAACGGAAACACCATATATTTT. This gives the protein CASSLAGRGNGNTIYF.

The CDR3 sequence is CASSQEGDSSRSYNEQFF. The CDR3 DNA is TGCGCCAGCAGCCAAGAGGGGGACAGCTCGAGGTCCTACAATGAGCAGTTCTTC. The chain employs TRBV4-1 and TRBJ2-1, with 7 bases lining up with TRBD1. V lost 0 bases to trimming and J lost 1 base; unmatched junction nucleotides: 9. The CDR3 covers 18 residues. Germline V gives CDR1 MGHRA, CDR2 YSYEKL.

This chain links TRBV19 with TRBJ2-7; 7 bases line up with TRBD1. Germline V gene data show CDR1 as LNHDA and CDR2 as SQIVND (reference sequence). V dropped 5 bases and J dropped 3; count of bases not matched to a gene: 4. This CDR3 is built from 13 residues. CDR3 in amino acids: CASSPDRIYEQYF. DNA of the CDR3: TGTGCCAGTAGTCCGGACAGGATCTACGAGCAGTACTTC.

The J gene is TRBJ1-3, the V gene TRBV7-6; 7 bases match TRBD1. After removal of 0 bases from V and 2 bases from J, the junction contained 1 base not matched to a gene. The CDR3 totals 15 residues. Germline V gives CDR1 SGHVS, CDR2 FNYEAQ. This CDR3 reads CASSLAGQTGNTIYF. The CDR3 coding sequence is TGTGCCAGCAGCTTAGCGGGACAGACTGGAAACACCATATATTTT.

V gene TRBV4-1 combines with J gene TRBJ1-3; TRBD1 matches 7 bases. J gave up 4 bases and V 0 bases, and 6 bases lay outside the gene matches. The CDR3 is 16 residues long. The germline V gene encodes CDR1 MGHRA and CDR2 YSYEKL. CDR3 coding DNA: TGCGCCAGCAGCCAAGAATCGACAGGGATCGGAAACACCATATATTTT. Its protein product is CASSQESTGIGNTIYF.

CDR3 in amino acids: CASSEISAYHQPQHF. The CDR3 bases are TGTGCCAGCAGTGAAATAAGCGCTTACCATCAGCCCCAGCATTTT. The gene calls are TRBV2 and TRBJ1-5; D uncertain. The CDR3 contains 15 residues. Trimming stripped 2 bases from V and 5 bases from J, with 13 bases between. In germline, CDR1 is SNHLY, CDR2 FYNNEI.

This rearrangement joins TRBV2 to TRBJ1-4; TRBD1 matches at 11 bases. CDR1 SNHLY and CDR2 FYNNEI come from the germline V gene. The V gene end was trimmed by 6 bases and the J gene end by 5 bases; junction bases not matched to a gene: 8. The CDR3 spans 16 residues. CDR3 sequence: CASRQRTGGLNEKLFF. The CDR3 nucleotides read TGTGCCAGCAGACAAAGGACAGGGGGCTTGAATGAAAAACTGTTTTTT.

This clone appeared once. V and J are TRBV18 and TRBJ1-1; D is ambiguous. V was cut by 0 bases and J by 1 base, with 15 bases left in between. The V gene's germline CDR1 is KGHSH and CDR2 LQKENI. This CDR3 comprises 17 residues. The CDR3 DNA sequence: TGTGCCAGCTCACCACCGTCAACCAGCGTCGCGAACACTGAAGCTTTCTTT. This encodes CASSPPSTSVANTEAFF.

This chain uses TRBV5-6 with TRBJ1-2, with D possibly TRBD1 on 6 matching bases. V was cut by 4 bases and J by 4 bases, with 11 bases left in between. The CDR3 runs to 13 residues. Germline assignment: CDR1 SGHDT and CDR2 YYEEEE. As DNA, the CDR3 is TGTGCCAGCAGCAGCGGACAGTCCTATGGCTACACCTTC. This gives the protein CASSSGQSYGYTF.

The J gene is TRBJ1-1, the V gene TRBV5-1, with D possibly TRBD1 on 5 matching bases. The length of the CDR3 is 14 residues. Trimming shortened V by 4 bases and J by 1 base, and 11 bases separated the two germline ends. Germline V gene lookup returns CDR1 SGHRS and CDR2 YFSETQ. The CDR3 bases are TGCGCCAGCAGCCGCGGGGCAGAGAACACTGAAGCTTTCTTT. It is translated as CASSRGAENTEAFF.

This clone was observed once. The chain joins TRBV30 to TRBJ1-5; D is uncertain. V was shortened by 0 bases and J by 9 bases, with 15 bases between the two germline ends. The CDR3 length is 14 residues. The germline gives CDR1 GTSNPN, CDR2 SVGIG (reference sequence). The CDR3 coding sequence is TGTGCCTGGAGTGTAATGACGGGTCAAGCGCCCCAGCATTTT. Protein product: CAWSVMTGQAPQHF.

The gene calls are TRBV25-1 and TRBJ2-7; D is possibly TRBD2 (5 bases). This CDR3 is 14 amino acids long. Per germline, CDR1 MGHDK and CDR2 SYGVNS. V lost 2 bases and J 3 bases, leaving 11 bases between the germline ends. The CDR3 DNA sequence: TGTGCCAGCAGTGAAATAACCGCGGGCTACGAGCAGTACTTC. Translated: CASSEITAGYEQYF.

V usage is TRBV27 and J usage is TRBJ1-1, with TRBD1 matching over 11 bases. V lost 3 bases to trimming and J lost 5 bases; unmatched junction nucleotides: 2. Per germline, CDR1 MNHEY and CDR2 SMNVEV (reference sequence). CDR3 size: 14 residues. The CDR3 bases are TGTGCCAGCAGTTTTGGGACAGGGGGGACTGAAGCTTTCTTT. Amino acids: CASSFGTGGTEAFF.

This chain links TRBV6-1 with TRBJ1-2; possibly TRBD1 for D (6 bases). V lost 4 bases to trimming and J lost 4 bases, with 13 bases between them. Germline V gene sequence: CDR1 MNHNS, CDR2 SASEGT. CDR3 length: 14 amino acids. The CDR3 region has the DNA TGTGCCAGCAGTGGGAACAGGGTTACCTATGGCTACACCTTC. Protein sequence: CASSGNRVTYGYTF.

The genes are TRBV4-2 and TRBJ2-7; D is possibly TRBD2 (6 bases). Germline V lookup: CDR1 LGHNA, CDR2 YNFKEQ. Deletions cut 5 bases from V and 9 bases from J, with 17 bases between. The CDR3 covers 13 residues. The chain's CDR3 is CASSASDGEAQYF. In DNA, the CDR3 is TGTGCCAGCAGCGCAAGTGACGGGGAGGCGCAGTACTTC.

The chain has TRBV9 and TRBJ1-2, with TRBD1 as a possible D gene (6 bases). CDR3 length: 14 amino acids. Germline V CDR1 and CDR2: SGDLS, YYNGEE. V lost 0 bases, J lost 8 bases, and 14 bases lay in between. The chain's CDR3 is CASSVGKDSYGYTF. DNA for the CDR3: TGTGCCAGCAGCGTAGGCAAGGACAGCTACGGCTACACCTTC. Full variable domain (rest looked up from reference TRBV9 and TRBJ1-2): DSGVTQTPKHLITATGQRVTLRCSPRSGDLSVYWYQQSLDQGLQFLIQYYNGEERAKGNILERFSAQQFPDLHSELNLSSLELGDSALYFCASSVGKDSYGYTFGSGTRLTVV.

The J gene is TRBJ2-6, the V gene TRBV7-3; D may be TRBD2 (5 bases). V lost 5 bases and J lost 0, with 17 bases in between. The CDR3 consists of 18 residues. Germline CDR1 is SGHTA and CDR2 is FQGTGA. The CDR3 protein is CASSATRFLPSGANVLTF. CDR3 nucleotide sequence: TGTGCCAGCAGCGCTACTAGGTTTTTACCCTCTGGGGCCAACGTCCTGACTTTC.

The chain recombines TRBV2 with TRBJ2-1; a possible D gene is TRBD1 (6 bases). The germline V gene has CDR1 SNHLY and CDR2 FYNNEI. Between the trimmed V and J ends, which lost 4 bases and 6 bases, there was a span of 10 bases. CDR3 length equals 13 residues. CDR3 nucleotides: TGTGCCAGCAGTGTTACCAGGGGCAATGAGCAGTTCTTC. Its protein product is CASSVTRGNEQFF.

The chain recombines TRBV5-6 with TRBJ1-5; possibly TRBD1 for D (6 bases). Germline CDR1 and CDR2: SGHDT and YYEEEE. Between the trimmed V and J ends, which lost 4 bases and 3 bases, there was a span of 17 bases. The CDR3 extends over 16 amino acids. The CDR3: CASSTWTARLNQPQHF. The CDR3 coding sequence is TGTGCCAGCAGCACCTGGACAGCCAGACTCAATCAGCCCCAGCATTTT.

V and J are TRBV4-1 and TRBJ1-2; D remains ambiguous. Germline CDR1 reads MGHRA; CDR2 reads YSYEKL. Between the trimmed V and J ends, which lost 3 bases and 4 bases, there was a span of 15 bases. The CDR3 extends over 15 amino acids. For the CDR3, the DNA is TGCGCCAGCAGCCAGGGAGGGTGGGGAGGCTATGGCTACACCTTC. It specifies CASSQGGWGGYGYTF.